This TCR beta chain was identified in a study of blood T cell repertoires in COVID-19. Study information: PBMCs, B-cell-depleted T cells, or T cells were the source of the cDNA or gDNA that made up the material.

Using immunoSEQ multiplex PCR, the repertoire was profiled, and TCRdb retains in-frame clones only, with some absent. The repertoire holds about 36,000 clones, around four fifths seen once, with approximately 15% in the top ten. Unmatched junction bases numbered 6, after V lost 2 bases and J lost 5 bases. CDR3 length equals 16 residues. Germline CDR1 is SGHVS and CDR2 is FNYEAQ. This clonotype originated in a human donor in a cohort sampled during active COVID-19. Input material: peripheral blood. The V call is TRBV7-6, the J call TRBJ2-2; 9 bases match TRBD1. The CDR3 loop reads CASSLRTGENTGELFF. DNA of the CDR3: TGTGCCAGCAGCTTAAGGACAGGGGAAAATACCGGGGAGCTGTTTTTT. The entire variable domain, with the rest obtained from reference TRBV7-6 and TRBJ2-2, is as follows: GAGVSQSPRYKVTKRGQDVALRCDPISGHVSLYWYRQALGQGPEFLTYFNYEAQQDKSGLPNDRFSAERPEGSISTLTIQRTEQRDSAMYRCASSLRTGENTGELFFGEGSRLTVL.